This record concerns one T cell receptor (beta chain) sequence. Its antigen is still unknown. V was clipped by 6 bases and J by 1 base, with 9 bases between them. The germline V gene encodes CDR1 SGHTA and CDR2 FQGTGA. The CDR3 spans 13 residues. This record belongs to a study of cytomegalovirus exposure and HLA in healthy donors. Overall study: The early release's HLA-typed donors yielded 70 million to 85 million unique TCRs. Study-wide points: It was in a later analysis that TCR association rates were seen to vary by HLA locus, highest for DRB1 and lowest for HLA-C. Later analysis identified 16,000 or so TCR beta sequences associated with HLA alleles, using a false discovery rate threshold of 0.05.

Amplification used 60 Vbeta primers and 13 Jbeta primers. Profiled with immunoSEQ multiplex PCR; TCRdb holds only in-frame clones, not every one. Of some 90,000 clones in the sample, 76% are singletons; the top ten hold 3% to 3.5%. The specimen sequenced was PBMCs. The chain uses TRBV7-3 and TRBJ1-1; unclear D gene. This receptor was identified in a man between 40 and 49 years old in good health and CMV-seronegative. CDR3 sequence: CASSTRGNTEAFF. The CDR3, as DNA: TGTGCCAGCAGTACCCGCGGGAACACTGAAGCTTTCTTT.